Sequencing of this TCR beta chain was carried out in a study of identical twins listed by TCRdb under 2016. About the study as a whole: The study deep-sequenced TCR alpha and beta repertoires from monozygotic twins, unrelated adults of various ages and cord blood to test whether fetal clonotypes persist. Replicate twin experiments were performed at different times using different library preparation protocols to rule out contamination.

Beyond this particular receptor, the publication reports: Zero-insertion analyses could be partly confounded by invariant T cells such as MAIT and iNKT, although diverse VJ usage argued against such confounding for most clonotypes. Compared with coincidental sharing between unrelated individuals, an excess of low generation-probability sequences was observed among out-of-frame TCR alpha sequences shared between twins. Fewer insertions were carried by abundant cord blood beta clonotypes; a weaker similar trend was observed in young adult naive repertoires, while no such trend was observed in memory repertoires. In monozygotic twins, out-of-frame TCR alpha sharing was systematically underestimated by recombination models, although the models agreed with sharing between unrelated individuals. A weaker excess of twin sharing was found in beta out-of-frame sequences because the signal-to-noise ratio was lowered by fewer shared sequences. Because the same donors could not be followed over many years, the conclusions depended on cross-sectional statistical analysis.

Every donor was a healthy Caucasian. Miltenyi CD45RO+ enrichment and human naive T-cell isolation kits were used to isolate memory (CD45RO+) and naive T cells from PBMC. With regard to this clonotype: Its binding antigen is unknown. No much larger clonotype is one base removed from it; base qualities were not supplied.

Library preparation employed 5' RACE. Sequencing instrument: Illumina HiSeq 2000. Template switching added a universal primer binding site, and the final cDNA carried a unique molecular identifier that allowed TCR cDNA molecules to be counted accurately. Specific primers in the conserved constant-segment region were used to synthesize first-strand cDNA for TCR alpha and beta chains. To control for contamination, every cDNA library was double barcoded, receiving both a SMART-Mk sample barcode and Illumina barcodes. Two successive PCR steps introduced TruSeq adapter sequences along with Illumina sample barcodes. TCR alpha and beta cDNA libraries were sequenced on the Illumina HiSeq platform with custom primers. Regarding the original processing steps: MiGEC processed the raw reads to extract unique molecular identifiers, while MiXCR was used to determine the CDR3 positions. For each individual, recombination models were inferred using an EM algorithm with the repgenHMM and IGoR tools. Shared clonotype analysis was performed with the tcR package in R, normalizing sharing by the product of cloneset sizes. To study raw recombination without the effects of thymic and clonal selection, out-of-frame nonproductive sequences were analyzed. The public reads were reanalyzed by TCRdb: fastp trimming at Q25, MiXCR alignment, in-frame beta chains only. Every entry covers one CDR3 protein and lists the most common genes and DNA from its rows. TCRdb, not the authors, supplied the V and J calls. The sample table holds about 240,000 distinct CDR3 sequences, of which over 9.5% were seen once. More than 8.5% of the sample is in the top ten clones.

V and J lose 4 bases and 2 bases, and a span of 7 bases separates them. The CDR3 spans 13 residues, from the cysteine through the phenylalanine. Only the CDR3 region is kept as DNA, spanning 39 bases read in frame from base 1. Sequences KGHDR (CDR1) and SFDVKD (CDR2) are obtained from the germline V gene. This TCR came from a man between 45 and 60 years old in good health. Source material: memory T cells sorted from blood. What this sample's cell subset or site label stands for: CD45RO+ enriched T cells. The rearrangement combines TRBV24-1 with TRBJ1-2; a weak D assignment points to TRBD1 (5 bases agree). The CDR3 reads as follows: CATSESGNYGYTF. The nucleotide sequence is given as TGTGCCACCAGTGAGTCAGGGAACTATGGCTACACCTTC.